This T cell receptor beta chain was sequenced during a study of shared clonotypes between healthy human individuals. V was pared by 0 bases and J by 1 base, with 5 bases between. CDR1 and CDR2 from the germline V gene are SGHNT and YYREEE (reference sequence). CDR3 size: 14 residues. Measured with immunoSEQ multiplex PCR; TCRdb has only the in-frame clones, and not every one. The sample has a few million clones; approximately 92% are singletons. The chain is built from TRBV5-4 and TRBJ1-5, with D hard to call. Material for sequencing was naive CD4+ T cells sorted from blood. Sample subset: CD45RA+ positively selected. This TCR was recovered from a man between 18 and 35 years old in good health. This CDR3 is CASSLGHSNQPQHF. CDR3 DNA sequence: TGTGCCAGCAGCTTGGGACACAGCAATCAGCCCCAGCATTTT. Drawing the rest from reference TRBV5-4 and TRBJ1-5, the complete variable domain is ETGVTQSPTHLIKTRGQQVTLRCSSQSGHNTVSWYQQALGQGPQFIFQYYREEENGRGNFPPRFSGLQFPNYSSELNVNALELDDSALYLCASSLGHSNQPQHFGDGTRLSIL.